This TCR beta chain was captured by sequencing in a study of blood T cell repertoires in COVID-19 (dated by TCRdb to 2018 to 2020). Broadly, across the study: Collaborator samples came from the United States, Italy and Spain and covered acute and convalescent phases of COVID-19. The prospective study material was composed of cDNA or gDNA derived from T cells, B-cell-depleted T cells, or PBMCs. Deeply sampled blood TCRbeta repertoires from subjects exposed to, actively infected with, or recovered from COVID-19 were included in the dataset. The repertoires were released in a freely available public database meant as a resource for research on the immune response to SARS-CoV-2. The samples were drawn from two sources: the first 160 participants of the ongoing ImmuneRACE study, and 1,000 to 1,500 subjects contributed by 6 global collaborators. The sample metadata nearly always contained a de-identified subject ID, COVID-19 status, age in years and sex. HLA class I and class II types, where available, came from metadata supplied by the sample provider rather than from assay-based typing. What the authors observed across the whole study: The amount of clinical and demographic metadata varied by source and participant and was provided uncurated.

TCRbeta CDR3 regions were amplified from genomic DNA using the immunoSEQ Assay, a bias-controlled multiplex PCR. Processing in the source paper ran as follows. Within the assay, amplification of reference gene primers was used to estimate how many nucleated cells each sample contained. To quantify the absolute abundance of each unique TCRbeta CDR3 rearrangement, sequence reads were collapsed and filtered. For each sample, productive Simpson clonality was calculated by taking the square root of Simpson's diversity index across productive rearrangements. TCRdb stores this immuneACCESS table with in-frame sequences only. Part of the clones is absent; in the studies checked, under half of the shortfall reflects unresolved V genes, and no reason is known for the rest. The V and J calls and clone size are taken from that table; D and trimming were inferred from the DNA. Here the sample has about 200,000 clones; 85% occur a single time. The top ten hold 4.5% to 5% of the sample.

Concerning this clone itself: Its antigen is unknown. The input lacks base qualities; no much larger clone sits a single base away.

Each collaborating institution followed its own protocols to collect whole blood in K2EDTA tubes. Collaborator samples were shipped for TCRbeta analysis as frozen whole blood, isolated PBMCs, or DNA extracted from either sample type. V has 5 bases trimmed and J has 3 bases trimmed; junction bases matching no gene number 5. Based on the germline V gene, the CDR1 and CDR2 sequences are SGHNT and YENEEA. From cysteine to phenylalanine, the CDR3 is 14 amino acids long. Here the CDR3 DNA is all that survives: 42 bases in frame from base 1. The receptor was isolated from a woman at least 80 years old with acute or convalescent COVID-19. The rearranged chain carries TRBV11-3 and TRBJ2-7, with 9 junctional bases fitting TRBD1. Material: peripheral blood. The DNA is TGTGCCAGCAGCGCCCCGGACAGGGGCTACGAGCAGTACTTC. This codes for CASSAPDRGYEQYF.